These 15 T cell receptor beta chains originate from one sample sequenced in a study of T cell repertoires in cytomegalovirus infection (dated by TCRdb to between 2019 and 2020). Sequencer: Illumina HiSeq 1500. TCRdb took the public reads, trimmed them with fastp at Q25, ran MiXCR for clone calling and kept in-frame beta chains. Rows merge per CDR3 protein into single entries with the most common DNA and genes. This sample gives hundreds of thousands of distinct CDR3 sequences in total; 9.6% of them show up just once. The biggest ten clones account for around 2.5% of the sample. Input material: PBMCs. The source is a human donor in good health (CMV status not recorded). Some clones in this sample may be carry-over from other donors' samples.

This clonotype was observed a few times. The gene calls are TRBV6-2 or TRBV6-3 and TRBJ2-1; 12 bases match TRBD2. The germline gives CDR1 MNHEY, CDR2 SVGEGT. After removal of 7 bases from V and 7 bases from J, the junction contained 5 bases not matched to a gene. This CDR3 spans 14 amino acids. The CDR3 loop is CASNLAGGPNEQFF. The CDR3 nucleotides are TGTGCCAGCAATCTAGCGGGGGGGCCTAATGAGCAGTTCTTC.

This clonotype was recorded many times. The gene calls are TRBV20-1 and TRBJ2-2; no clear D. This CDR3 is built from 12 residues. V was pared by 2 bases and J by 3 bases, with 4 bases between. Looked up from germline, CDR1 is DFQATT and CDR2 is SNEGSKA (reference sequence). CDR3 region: CSARSHTGELFF. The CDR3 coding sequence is TGCAGTGCTAGATCGCACACCGGGGAGCTGTTTTTT.

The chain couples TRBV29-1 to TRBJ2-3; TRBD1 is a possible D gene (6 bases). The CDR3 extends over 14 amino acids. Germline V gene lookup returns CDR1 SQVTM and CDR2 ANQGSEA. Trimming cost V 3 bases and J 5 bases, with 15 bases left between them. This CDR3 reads CSVDHFRGGDTQYF. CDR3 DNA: TGCAGCGTTGACCACTTCAGGGGTGGAGATACGCAGTATTTT.

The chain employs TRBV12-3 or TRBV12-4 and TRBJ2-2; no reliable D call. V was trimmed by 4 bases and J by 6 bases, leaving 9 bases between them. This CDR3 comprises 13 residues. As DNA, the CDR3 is TGTGCCAGCAGTTCGAAGACCCCCGGGGAGCTGTTTTTT. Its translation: CASSSKTPGELFF.

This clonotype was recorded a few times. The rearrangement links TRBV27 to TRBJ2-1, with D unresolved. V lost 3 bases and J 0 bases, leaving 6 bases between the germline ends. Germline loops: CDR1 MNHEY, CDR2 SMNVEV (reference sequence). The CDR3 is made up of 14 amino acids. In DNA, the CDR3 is TGTGCCAGCAGTTTCCGGGCCTCCTACAATGAGCAGTTCTTC. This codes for CASSFRASYNEQFF.

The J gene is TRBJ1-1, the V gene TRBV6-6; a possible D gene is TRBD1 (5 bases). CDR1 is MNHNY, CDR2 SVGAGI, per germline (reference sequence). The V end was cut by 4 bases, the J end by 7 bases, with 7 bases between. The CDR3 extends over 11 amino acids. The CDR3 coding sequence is TGTGCCAGCAGTTTTGACAGTGAAGCTTTCTTT. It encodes CASSFDSEAFF.

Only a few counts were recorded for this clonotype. This CDR3 reads CASSFLSSYEQYV. The CDR3 region has the DNA TGTGCCAGCAGCTTTCTGAGCTCCTACGAGCAGTACGTC. V gene TRBV7-9 combines with J gene TRBJ2-7, with D hard to call. CDR3 length: 13 residues. Looked up from germline, CDR1 is SEHNR and CDR2 is FQNEAQ (reference sequence). The V gene lost 3 bases and the J gene lost 0 bases, with 6 bases spanning the gap.

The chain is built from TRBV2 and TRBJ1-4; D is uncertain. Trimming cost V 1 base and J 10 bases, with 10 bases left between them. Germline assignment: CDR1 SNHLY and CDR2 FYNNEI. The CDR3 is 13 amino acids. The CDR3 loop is CASSEESLGKLFF. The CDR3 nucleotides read TGTGCCAGCAGTGAAGAGTCACTTGGAAAACTGTTTTTT.

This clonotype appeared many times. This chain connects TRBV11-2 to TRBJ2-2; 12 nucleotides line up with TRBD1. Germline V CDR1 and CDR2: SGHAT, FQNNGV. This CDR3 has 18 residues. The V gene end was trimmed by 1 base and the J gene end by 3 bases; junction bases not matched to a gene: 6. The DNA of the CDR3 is TGTGCCAGCAGCTTAGGCCGGGACAGGGGGCGCGACACCGGGGAGCTGTTTTTT. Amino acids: CASSLGRDRGRDTGELFF. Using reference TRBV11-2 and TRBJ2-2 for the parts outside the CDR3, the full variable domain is EAGVAQSPRYKIIEKRQSVAFWCNPISGHATLYWYQQILGQGPKLLIQFQNNGVVDDSQLPKDRFSAERLKGVDSTLKIQPAKLEDSAVYLCASSLGRDRGRDTGELFFGEGSRLTVL.

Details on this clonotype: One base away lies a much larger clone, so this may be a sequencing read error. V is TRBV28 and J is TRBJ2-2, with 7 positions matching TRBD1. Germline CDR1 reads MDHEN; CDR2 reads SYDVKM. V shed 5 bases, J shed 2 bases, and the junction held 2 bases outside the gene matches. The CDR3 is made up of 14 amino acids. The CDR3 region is CASSQGENTGELFF. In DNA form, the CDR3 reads TGTGCCAGCAGTCAGGGGGAAAACACCGGGGAGCTGTTTTTT.

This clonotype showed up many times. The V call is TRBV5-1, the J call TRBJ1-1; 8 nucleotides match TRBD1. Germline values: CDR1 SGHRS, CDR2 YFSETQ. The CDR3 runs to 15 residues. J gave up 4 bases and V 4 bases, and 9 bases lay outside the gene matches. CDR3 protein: CASSKNTGGGTEAFF. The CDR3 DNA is TGCGCCAGCAGCAAGAACACAGGGGGGGGCACTGAAGCTTTCTTT. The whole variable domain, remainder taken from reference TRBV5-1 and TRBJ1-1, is KAGVTQTPRYLIKTRGQQVTLSCSPISGHRSVSWYQQTPGQGLQFLFEYFSETQRNKGNFPGRFSGRQFSNSRSEMNVSTLELGDSALYLCASSKNTGGGTEAFFGQGTRLTVV.

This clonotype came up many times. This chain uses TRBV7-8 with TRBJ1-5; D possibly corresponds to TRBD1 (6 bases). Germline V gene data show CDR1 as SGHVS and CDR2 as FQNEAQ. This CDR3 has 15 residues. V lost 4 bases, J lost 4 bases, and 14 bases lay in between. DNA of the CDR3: TGTGCCAGCAGCTCCGCATTAGACAGGAATCAGCCCCAGCATTTT. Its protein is CASSSALDRNQPQHF.

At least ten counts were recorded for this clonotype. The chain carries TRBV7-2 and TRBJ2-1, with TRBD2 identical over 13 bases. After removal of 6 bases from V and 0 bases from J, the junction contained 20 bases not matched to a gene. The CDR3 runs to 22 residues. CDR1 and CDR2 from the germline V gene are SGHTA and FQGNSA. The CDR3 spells CASRSPGLAGPRRGYSYNEQFF. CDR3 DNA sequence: TGTGCCAGCAGATCTCCGGGACTAGCGGGGCCCCGCAGGGGGTACTCCTACAATGAGCAGTTCTTC. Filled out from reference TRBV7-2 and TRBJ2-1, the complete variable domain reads GAGVSQSPSNKVTEKGKDVELRCDPISGHTALYWYRQSLGQGLEFLIYFQGNSAPDKSGLPSDRFSAERTGGSVSTLTIQRTQQEDSAVYLCASRSPGLAGPRRGYSYNEQFFGPGTRLTVL.

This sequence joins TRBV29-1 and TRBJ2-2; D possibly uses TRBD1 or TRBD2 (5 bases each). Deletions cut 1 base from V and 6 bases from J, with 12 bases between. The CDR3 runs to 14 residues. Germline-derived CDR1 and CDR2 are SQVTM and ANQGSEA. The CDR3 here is CSVEGQGRAGELFF. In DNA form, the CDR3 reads TGCAGCGTTGAAGGGCAGGGACGGGCCGGGGAGCTGTTTTTT.

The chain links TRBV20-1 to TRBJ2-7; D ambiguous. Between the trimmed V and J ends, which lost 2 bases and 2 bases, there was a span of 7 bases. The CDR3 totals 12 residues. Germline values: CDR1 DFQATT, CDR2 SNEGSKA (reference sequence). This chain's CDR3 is CSARTDAYEQYF. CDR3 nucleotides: TGCAGTGCTAGAACAGACGCCTACGAGCAGTACTTC.